The rows below give T cell receptor beta chains drawn from one sample of a study of radiotherapy plus CTLA-4 blockade in lung cancer. Method: immunoSEQ multiplex PCR; TCRdb's copy keeps in-frame clones and lacks some. The sample shows 48,000 or so clones, roughly four fifths of them seen only once. Specimen: peripheral blood, collected from a patient treated with radiotherapy plus ipilimumab. The receptors come from a human donor with non-small cell lung cancer whose response to radiotherapy plus ipilimumab could not be evaluated. The CDR3 runs from the conserved cysteine through the conserved F or W. Fields, in order: D gene, V gene, clone size, J gene, CDR3 protein, CDR3 DNA. A D gene is named only where the DNA matches it firmly. Clone size is not always given. Where it is, it says once, few, many or a class for expanded clones.

D gene: NA
V gene: TRBV28
clone size: NA
J gene: TRBJ1-4
CDR3 protein: CASSLDHSLEEKLFF
CDR3 DNA: TGTGCCAGCAGTTTAGATCACTCCCTGGAGGAAAAACTGTTTTTT

D gene: NA
V gene: TRBV19
clone size: NA
J gene: TRBJ2-1
CDR3 protein: CASSRATTSSYNEQFF
CDR3 DNA: TGTGCCAGTAGTAGGGCGACTACTAGCTCCTACAATGAGCAGTTCTTC

D gene: NA
V gene: TRBV6-4
clone size: NA
J gene: TRBJ1-2
CDR3 protein: CASIINYGYTF
CDR3 DNA: TGTGCCAGCATTATTAACTATGGCTACACCTTC

D gene: NA
V gene: TRBV15
clone size: NA
J gene: TRBJ2-7
CDR3 protein: CATSRVVAASYEQYF
CDR3 DNA: TGTGCCACCAGCAGAGTGGTAGCGGCATCCTACGAGCAGTACTTC

D gene: TRBD1
V gene: TRBV6-1
clone size: NA
J gene: TRBJ2-1
CDR3 protein: CASSERQGFDEQFF
CDR3 DNA: TGTGCCAGCAGCGAGAGACAGGGGTTTGATGAGCAGTTCTTC

D gene: NA
V gene: TRBV19
clone size: NA
J gene: TRBJ2-2
CDR3 protein: CASSTSGELFF
CDR3 DNA: TGTGCCAGTAGTACCTCCGGGGAGCTGTTTTTT

D gene: TRBD1
V gene: TRBV30
clone size: NA
J gene: TRBJ1-2
CDR3 protein: CAWSGGYRGRDGYTF
CDR3 DNA: TGTGCCTGGAGTGGAGGTTACAGGGGGCGAGATGGCTACACCTTC

D gene: TRBD1
V gene: TRBV5-1
clone size: NA
J gene: TRBJ1-1
CDR3 protein: CASSANTQGTEAFF
CDR3 DNA: TGCGCCAGCAGCGCAAATACACAGGGGACTGAAGCTTTCTTT

D gene: TRBD2
V gene: TRBV5-1
clone size: NA
J gene: TRBJ2-5
CDR3 protein: CASKGPSGLEEQYF
CDR3 DNA: TGCGCCAGCAAAGGGCCTAGCGGACTGGAGGAGCAGTACTTC

D gene: NA
V gene: TRBV14
clone size: once
J gene: TRBJ2-7
CDR3 protein: CASSRTHEQYF
CDR3 DNA: TGTGCCAGCAGCCGTACACACGAGCAGTACTTC

D gene: TRBD1
V gene: TRBV7-8
clone size: NA
J gene: TRBJ1-2
CDR3 protein: CASSFHRDRDPLNYGYTF
CDR3 DNA: TGTGCCAGCAGCTTTCACCGGGACAGGGATCCCCTTAACTATGGCTACACCTTC

D gene: NA
V gene: TRBV29-1
clone size: once
J gene: TRBJ2-7
CDR3 protein: CSVRKGVDEQYF
CDR3 DNA: TGCAGCGTTCGTAAGGGGGTAGACGAGCAGTACTTC

D gene: TRBD1
V gene: TRBV11-3
clone size: NA
J gene: TRBJ1-4
CDR3 protein: CASSLGTGEKLFF
CDR3 DNA: TGTGCCAGCAGCCTCGGGACAGGTGAAAAACTGTTTTTT

D gene: TRBD2
V gene: TRBV18
clone size: NA
J gene: TRBJ2-4
CDR3 protein: CASSPSLTSVGPTQYF
CDR3 DNA: TGTGCCAGCTCACCGTCGCTGACTAGCGTGGGGCCCACCCAGTACTTC

D gene: NA
V gene: TRBV14
clone size: NA
J gene: TRBJ2-1
CDR3 protein: CASSQVGGGEQFF
CDR3 DNA: TGTGCCAGCAGCCAAGTTGGAGGCGGGGAGCAGTTCTTC

D gene: TRBD2
V gene: TRBV6-5
clone size: NA
J gene: TRBJ2-1
CDR3 protein: CASSYSVAGGHEQFF
CDR3 DNA: TGTGCCAGCAGTTACTCGGTAGCGGGAGGGCATGAGCAGTTCTTC

D gene: NA
V gene: TRBV6-5
clone size: NA
J gene: TRBJ1-1
CDR3 protein: CASSSLPRAEAFF
CDR3 DNA: TGTGCCAGCAGTTCCCTTCCTCGGGCTGAAGCTTTCTTT

D gene: NA
V gene: TRBV7-3
clone size: NA
J gene: TRBJ2-1
CDR3 protein: CASSLGQGREQFF
CDR3 DNA: TGTGCCAGCAGCTTAGGGCAGGGCCGGGAGCAGTTCTTC

D gene: NA
V gene: TRBV5-6
clone size: NA
J gene: TRBJ1-2
CDR3 protein: CASSPDSVGGYTF
CDR3 DNA: TGTGCCAGCAGCCCCGACAGTGTAGGTGGCTACACCTTC

D gene: TRBD2
V gene: TRBV6-1
clone size: NA
J gene: TRBJ2-7
CDR3 protein: CASSESASGRGYEQYF
CDR3 DNA: TGTGCCAGCAGTGAATCGGCTAGCGGGAGAGGGTACGAGCAGTACTTC

D gene: NA
V gene: TRBV27
clone size: NA
J gene: TRBJ2-7
CDR3 protein: CASSTDGPDYEQYF
CDR3 DNA: TGTGCCAGCAGCACGGATGGACCGGACTATGAGCAGTACTTC

D gene: NA
V gene: TRBV7-2
clone size: NA
J gene: TRBJ2-7
CDR3 protein: CASSTYPDSSYEQYF
CDR3 DNA: TGTGCCAGCAGCACCTACCCGGACAGCTCCTACGAGCAGTACTTC

D gene: NA
V gene: TRBV2
clone size: NA
J gene: TRBJ2-3
CDR3 protein: CASSEQTDTQYF
CDR3 DNA: TGTGCCAGCAGTGAGCAGACAGATACGCAGTATTTT

D gene: NA
V gene: TRBV11-1
clone size: NA
J gene: TRBJ2-1
CDR3 protein: CASSLDSGRGNEQFF
CDR3 DNA: TGTGCCAGCAGCTTAGATTCCGGCAGGGGCAATGAGCAGTTCTTC

D gene: NA
V gene: TRBV6-5
clone size: NA
J gene: TRBJ1-4
CDR3 protein: CASSYSRYPEKLFF
CDR3 DNA: TGTGCCAGCAGTTACAGTCGGTACCCTGAAAAACTGTTTTTT

D gene: NA
V gene: TRBV5-4
clone size: NA
J gene: TRBJ1-2
CDR3 protein: CASSLAGPANYGYTF
CDR3 DNA: TGTGCCAGCAGCTTGGCAGGTCCTGCTAACTATGGCTACACCTTC

D gene: TRBD2
V gene: TRBV18
clone size: NA
J gene: TRBJ2-5
CDR3 protein: CASSPVTSAGGETQYF
CDR3 DNA: TGTGCCAGCTCACCAGTGACTAGCGCTGGGGGAGAGACCCAGTACTTC

D gene: NA
V gene: TRBV19
clone size: NA
J gene: TRBJ1-1
CDR3 protein: CASSIFGGGNTEAFF
CDR3 DNA: TGTGCCAGTAGTATTTTCGGGGGGGGGAACACTGAAGCTTTCTTT